This T cell receptor beta chain stems from a study of PD-1 blockade in classical Hodgkin lymphoma. General study points: Before treatment, TCR diversity in newly diagnosed patients was reportedly lower than in healthy donors. Why the repertoires differ is still unclear, perhaps disease activity or prior therapy.

Method: immunoSEQ multiplex PCR; TCRdb's copy keeps in-frame clones and lacks some. The data show 25,000 to 35,000 clones, 90% to 95% seen once. Worth noting for this clone: Its cognate antigen is unknown.

The sample's time point: newly diagnosed, previously untreated cHL patient sample. What was sequenced was peripheral blood mononuclear cells (PBMCs). The clonotype comes from a human donor with classical Hodgkin lymphoma.

The CDR3 DNA is TGTGCCAGCAGCGTTAACTCCCTCCGGATCACCGGGGAGCTGTTTTTT. It translates to CASSVNSLRITGELFF. The genes are TRBV9 and TRBJ2-2; D not certain. V dropped 2 bases and J dropped 4 bases, with 15 bases sitting between them. The length of the CDR3 is 16 residues. Per germline, CDR1 SGDLS and CDR2 YYNGEE.